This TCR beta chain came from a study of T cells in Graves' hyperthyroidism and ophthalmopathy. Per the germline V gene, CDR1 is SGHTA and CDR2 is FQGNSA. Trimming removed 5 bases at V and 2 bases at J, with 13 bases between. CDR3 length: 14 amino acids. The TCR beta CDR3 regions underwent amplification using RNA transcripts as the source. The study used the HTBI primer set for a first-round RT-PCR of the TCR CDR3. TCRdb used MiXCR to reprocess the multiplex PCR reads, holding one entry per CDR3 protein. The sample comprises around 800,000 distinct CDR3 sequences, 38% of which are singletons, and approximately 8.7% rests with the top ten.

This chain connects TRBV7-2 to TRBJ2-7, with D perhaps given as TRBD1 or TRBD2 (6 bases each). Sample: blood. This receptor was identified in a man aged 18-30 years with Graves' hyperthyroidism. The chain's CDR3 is CASSRNGGPYEQYF. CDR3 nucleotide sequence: TGTGCCAGCAGCCGTAACGGGGGCCCCTACGAGCAGTACTTC. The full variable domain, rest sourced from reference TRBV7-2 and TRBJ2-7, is GAGVSQSPSNKVTEKGKDVELRCDPISGHTALYWYRQSLGQGLEFLIYFQGNSAPDKSGLPSDRFSAERTGGSVSTLTIQRTQQEDSAVYLCASSRNGGPYEQYFGPGTRLTVT.